These T cell receptor beta chains were read from a single sample in a study of CXCR3-negative and CXCR3-positive naive CD8 T cells. TCRdb re-called the 5' RACE reads, yielding one record per CDR3 amino acid sequence without DNA. In all, the sample yields about 30,000 distinct CDR3 sequences. Sequences were obtained from memory CD8+ T cells from blood. The receptor set was obtained from a human donor in good health. Some clones in this sample may be carry-over from other donors' samples. Both conserved end residues are part of each CDR3. The size of a clone is reported for some rows only, either as once, few or many, or as a class for expanded clones.

V	size	J	CDR3
TRBV9	.	TRBJ2-2	CASSESGDTGELFF
TRBV11-2	.	TRBJ1-1	CASSPAADEAFF
TRBV29-1	.	TRBJ2-7	CSVEGTPYDEQYF
TRBV20-1	.	TRBJ1-1	CSARRTGDPLEAFF
TRBV29-1	.	TRBJ2-3	CSVEYSGTDTQYF
TRBV6-2/TRBV6-3	medium-sized	TRBJ2-7	CASRGLGEQYF
TRBV7-9	.	TRBJ2-3	CASSLRAGSSTDTQYF
TRBV18	.	TRBJ2-7	CASSPWGQVYEQYF
TRBV7-6	.	TRBJ2-7	CASSAQTGGDSYEQYF
TRBV7-6	.	TRBJ1-6	CASSPWGDSPLHF
TRBV4-3	.	TRBJ2-7	CASSQVRGSEQYF
TRBV29-1	.	TRBJ1-1	CSVTPTANTEAFF
TRBV14	.	TRBJ2-7	CASSQEPGVYEQYF
TRBV4-3	.	TRBJ2-1	CASSQDVGYLDNEQFF
TRBV7-3	.	TRBJ2-3	CASSLTGGRTDTQYF
TRBV5-1	.	TRBJ1-5	CASSTLQGTNQPQHF
TRBV7-9	.	TRBJ1-1	CASSRLGSNTEAFF
TRBV25-1	.	TRBJ1-5	CASSVSGTQPQHF
TRBV29-1	.	TRBJ1-3	CSVEGSRADVNTIYF
TRBV12-3/TRBV12-4	.	TRBJ2-5	CASSWTGLRETQYF
TRBV5-1	.	TRBJ2-1	CASSDPGRSNNEQFF
TRBV12-3/TRBV12-4	.	TRBJ2-5	CASSFGWDKETQYF
TRBV29-1	.	TRBJ1-6	CSVGQGAEPLHF
TRBV19	.	TRBJ1-3	CASSPERASGNTIYF
TRBV14	.	TRBJ1-1	CASSRTKRRVGEAFF
TRBV6-2/TRBV6-3	.	TRBJ2-3	CASSYWGTQYF
TRBV20-1	.	TRBJ2-5	CSADLGVGATQYF
TRBV4-3	.	TRBJ1-1	CASSQGRFIANTEAFF
TRBV29-1	.	TRBJ2-2	CSVEEDTGELFF
TRBV18	.	TRBJ2-7	CASSPPNGFSYEQYF
TRBV6-4	.	TRBJ1-1	CASSSRTNTEAFF
TRBV6-2/TRBV6-3	.	TRBJ2-1	CASSPLLRGYNEQFF
TRBV7-9	.	TRBJ2-1	CASTPGSYNEQFF
TRBV13	.	TRBJ2-5	CASSGGLLAGETQYF
TRBV6-5	.	TRBJ2-3	CASSYSNPGQGSSWGTDTQYF
TRBV28	.	TRBJ1-6	CASSFPLTGGDDSPLHF
TRBV5-1	.	TRBJ2-3	CASSLAGLTQYF
TRBV6-1	.	TRBJ2-1	CASSESGGAYNEQFF
TRBV12-3/TRBV12-4	.	TRBJ2-5	CASRTSLRETQYF
TRBV7-3	.	TRBJ1-1	CASSLGQADEAFF
TRBV28	.	TRBJ2-7	CASSTSSYEQYF
TRBV12-3/TRBV12-4	medium-sized	TRBJ1-2	CASSLTVTQDYGYTF
TRBV6-4	medium-sized	TRBJ2-2	CASSDSASSGELFF
TRBV21-1	.	TRBJ2-5	CASSKVSGDRETQYF
TRBV9	.	TRBJ2-1	CASSPSGLSYPNEQFF
TRBV7-8	.	TRBJ2-7	CASSAWDSPYEQYF
TRBV4-1	.	TRBJ1-1	CASRTQGANTEAFF
TRBV29-1	.	TRBJ1-2	CSVAVGTDYGYTF